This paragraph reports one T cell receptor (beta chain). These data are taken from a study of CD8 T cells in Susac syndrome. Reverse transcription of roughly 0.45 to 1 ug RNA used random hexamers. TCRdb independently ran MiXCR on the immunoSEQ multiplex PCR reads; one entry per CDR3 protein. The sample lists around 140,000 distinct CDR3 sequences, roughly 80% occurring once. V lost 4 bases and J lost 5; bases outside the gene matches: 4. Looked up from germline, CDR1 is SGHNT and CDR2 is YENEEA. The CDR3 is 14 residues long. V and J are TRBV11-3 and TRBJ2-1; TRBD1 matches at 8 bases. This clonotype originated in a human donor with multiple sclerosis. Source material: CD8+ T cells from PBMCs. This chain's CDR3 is CASSSQTGDNEQFF. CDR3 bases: TGTGCCAGCAGCTCTCAGACAGGGGACAATGAGCAGTTCTTC.